This passage covers 17 T cell receptor beta chains from one sample sequenced in a study of T cells in Graves' hyperthyroidism and ophthalmopathy. RNA transcripts served as the template for amplifying TCR beta CDR3 regions. Carried out on the TCR CDR3, a first-round RT-PCR used the HTBI primer set. TCRdb passed the multiplex PCR reads through MiXCR, listing each CDR3 protein once. The sample consists of 93,000 or so distinct CDR3 sequences, about half of them appearing once. Sequencing input: blood. The receptors here all came from a middle-aged man with Graves' hyperthyroidism.

Note on this clonotype: This may arise from a read error, as a much more abundant clone is one base away. The chain has TRBV5-4 and TRBJ2-3; 10 bases are a match to TRBD2. This CDR3 has 17 residues. The germline V gene encodes CDR1 SGHNT and CDR2 YYREEE (reference sequence). The CDR3 DNA reads TGTGCCGGCAGCACAAAGCTAGCGGGGGCCCGCGGAGATACGCAGTATTTT. Translation: CAGSTKLAGARGDTQYF.

Comment on this clonotype: The conserved closing phenylalanine or tryptophan is absent in this CDR3, likely reflecting a read error. The chain couples TRBV29-1 to TRBJ1-5; no firm D call. The CDR3 runs to 17 residues. The germline gives CDR1 SQVTM, CDR2 ANQGSEA. The CDR3 loop reads CRVEVAGPTYSNQPQHL. Written as DNA, the CDR3 is TGCAGGGTTGAAGTAGCTGGGCCTACGTATAGCAATCAGCCCCAGCATTTA.

The CDR3 spells CASSVGKGQGGNEQFF. The CDR3 nucleotides are TGTGCCAGCAGCGTGGGGAAGGGACAGGGGGGGAATGAGCAGTTCTTC. The chain is built from TRBV7-9 and TRBJ2-1; 11 positions match TRBD1. Germline trimming cut 5 bases from V and 7 bases from J; bases unmatched to any gene: 10. CDR1 and CDR2 (germline): SEHNR, FQNEAQ (reference sequence). The CDR3 is made up of 16 amino acids. Full variable domain (rest looked up from reference TRBV7-9 and TRBJ2-1): DTGVSQNPRHKITKRGQNVTFRCDPISEHNRLYWYRQTLGQGPEFLTYFQNEAQLEKSRLLSDRFSAERPKGSFSTLEIQRTEQGDSAMYLCASSVGKGQGGNEQFFGPGTRLTVL.

This clonotype has a count of ten or more. Sequence at one end of the junction differs from germline and may be a read error. The rearrangement joins TRBV7-9 to TRBJ2-1; no reliable D call. Germline-derived CDR1 and CDR2 are SEHNR and FQNEAQ (reference sequence). The CDR3 is made up of 16 amino acids. The CDR3 DNA reads TGTGCCAGCAGTTTAGACGTCCTAGGCTCCTACAATGAGCAGTTCTTC. It yields the protein CASSLDVLGSYNEQFF.

In the case of this clonotype: Because it lacks the conserved phenylalanine or tryptophan at the end, this CDR3 is likely a read error. No DNA is shown, since the ends of the CDR3 on it are uncertain; the CDR3 is the one TCRdb lists. The chain links TRBV2 to TRBJ1-2. Germline CDR1 and CDR2: SNHLY and FYNNEI. The CDR3 region is 13 residues in length, termini included. The CDR3 here is CASSGQAGGESAY.

The chain recombines TRBV7-2 with TRBJ1-6, with D perhaps TRBD1 (5 bases). Deletions cut 3 bases from V and 5 bases from J, with 5 bases between. CDR1 and CDR2 (germline): SGHTA, FQGNSA. The CDR3 spans 13 residues. The CDR3 loop reads CASSFRDNSPLHF. The CDR3 DNA is TGTGCCAGCAGCTTCAGGGATAATTCACCCCTCCACTTT.

By frequency in the sample, this clonotype is medium-sized. The rearrangement uses TRBV10-1 and TRBJ2-2, with D tentatively TRBD2 (5 bases). There are 12 residues in the CDR3. V was trimmed by 4 bases and J by 6 bases, leaving 6 bases between them. Germline CDR1 and CDR2: WNHNN and SYGVQD (reference sequence). The CDR3 DNA reads TGCGCCAGCAGTGGAGGGTCCGGGGAGCTGTTTTTT. This codes for CASSGGSGELFF.

The gene calls are TRBV2 and TRBJ2-1; a possible D gene is TRBD1 (5 bases). The germline V gene has CDR1 SNHLY and CDR2 FYNNEI. CDR3 size: 13 residues. V lost 6 bases and J lost 2, with 8 bases in between. CDR3 nucleotides: TGTGCCAGCAGGGGGCGCACCTACAATGAGCAGTTCTTC. Protein sequence: CASRGRTYNEQFF.

For this clonotype: An end of the junction does not agree with germline; a read error may underlie this. The rearrangement joins TRBV14 to TRBJ1-5, with unresolved D. CDR3 length: 18 amino acids. Germline assignment: CDR1 SGHDN and CDR2 FVKESK. The DNA of the CDR3 is TGTGCCAGCAGCCAAGACTCCATCTCGACCTATAGCAATCAGCCCCAGCATTTC. Its protein is CASSQDSISTYSNQPQHF.

This clonotype was picked up many times. V usage is TRBV7-8 and J usage is TRBJ2-2; D is unresolved. V gave up 5 bases and J gave up 8 bases, with 6 bases separating them. CDR1 is SGHVS, CDR2 FQNEAQ, per germline. The CDR3 spans 11 residues. This chain's CDR3 is CASSLQGELFF. The CDR3 DNA sequence: TGTGCCAGCAGCCTCCAAGGGGAGCTGTTTTTT.

In the case of this clonotype: Likely a read error: the CDR3 ends without its conserved phenylalanine or tryptophan. Because the CDR3's place on the DNA is in doubt, the DNA is left out and the CDR3 is given as listed by TCRdb. The V call is TRBV2, the J call TRBJ1-1; no check of the table's D call, TRBD1, against the DNA was made. Germline lookup yields CDR1 SNHLY and CDR2 FYNNEI. The CDR3 adds up to 12 amino acids, both ends counted. CDR3 protein: CASSEQGTEAVL.

As regards this clonotype: One junction end does not reproduce the germline sequence, and a read error may be involved. This chain uses TRBV6-6 with TRBJ2-6; 7 positions match TRBD1. Germline CDR1 is MNHNY and CDR2 is SVGAGI (reference sequence). This CDR3 has 14 residues. The CDR3 nucleotides read TGTGCCAGCCTAGGGGGCTCTGGGGCCAACGTCCTGACTTTT. It is translated as CASLGGSGANVLTF.

There are many counts of this clonotype. This chain uses TRBV9 with TRBJ2-1, with 8 bases aligning to TRBD2. This CDR3 is built from 15 residues. After removal of 4 bases from V and 9 bases from J, the junction contained 12 bases not matched to a gene. CDR1 and CDR2 (germline): SGDLS, YYNGEE. CDR3 DNA: TGTGCCAGCAGCCCCTGGCGGGGGGCCGGGGGTGAGCAGTTCTTC. Protein product: CASSPWRGAGGEQFF. The entire variable domain, with the rest obtained from reference TRBV9 and TRBJ2-1, is as follows: DSGVTQTPKHLITATGQRVTLRCSPRSGDLSVYWYQQSLDQGLQFLIQYYNGEERAKGNILERFSAQQFPDLHSELNLSSLELGDSALYFCASSPWRGAGGEQFFGPGTRLTVL.

There are many counts of this clonotype. This rearrangement joins TRBV20-1 to TRBJ2-5, with 8 bases identical to TRBD2. The trim removed 5 bases at V and 4 bases at J, leaving 9 bases unmatched. This CDR3 is 14 amino acids long. Looked up from germline, CDR1 is DFQATT and CDR2 is SNEGSKA (reference sequence). The CDR3 region is CSAGAGVRVETQYF. DNA for the CDR3: TGCAGTGCTGGAGCGGGAGTTCGAGTAGAGACCCAGTACTTC.

This clonotype was counted at least ten times. The V and J genes are TRBV2 and TRBJ2-1; 11 positions agree with TRBD2. Germline V CDR1 and CDR2: SNHLY, FYNNEI. The junction had 7 bases not matched to a gene; V was cut back by 6 bases and J by 0 bases. The CDR3 length is 17 residues. As DNA, the CDR3 is TGTGCCAGCAGATCCGTAGCGGGGGGGGGCTCCTACAATGAGCAGTTCTTC. Its protein product is CASRSVAGGGSYNEQFF.

This clonotype was counted at least ten times. This chain links TRBV20-1 with TRBJ2-7; 9 bases align to TRBD2. Trimming cost V 1 base and J 0 bases; bases outside gene matches: 4. CDR3 length equals 15 residues. In germline, CDR1 is DFQATT, CDR2 SNEGSKA (reference sequence). CDR3 sequence: CSARAGTSISYEQYF. CDR3 coding DNA: TGCAGTGCTAGAGCCGGGACTAGCATCTCCTACGAGCAGTACTTC.

This clonotype was seen at least ten times. This chain links TRBV5-1 with TRBJ2-1; D is unclear. Deletions cut 4 bases from V and 5 bases from J, with 13 bases between. Germline CDR1 and CDR2: SGHRS and YFSETQ. This CDR3 contains 14 residues. The DNA of the CDR3 is TGCGCCAGCAGCCGTGGGTTAGAAGACAATGAGCAGTTCTTC. Its translation is CASSRGLEDNEQFF. The full variable domain, with the rest looked up from reference TRBV5-1 and TRBJ2-1, is KAGVTQTPRYLIKTRGQQVTLSCSPISGHRSVSWYQQTPGQGLQFLFEYFSETQRNKGNFPGRFSGRQFSNSRSEMNVSTLELGDSALYLCASSRGLEDNEQFFGPGTRLTVL.